This T cell receptor beta chain was identified during a study of cytomegalovirus exposure and HLA in healthy donors. General study results and limits: Later analysis found that TCR beta chains associated with HLA were more clonally expanded than other, equally common chains. A later examination showed that TCR association rates differed by HLA locus, with DRB1 most and HLA-C fewest. A classifier reportedly called cytomegalovirus status with high sensitivity and specificity.

The junction had 16 bases not matched to a gene; V was cut back by 2 bases and J by 4 bases. The CDR3 consists of 20 residues. Looked up from germline, CDR1 is SGHDN and CDR2 is FVKESK. The PCR employed 60 Vbeta primers together with 13 Jbeta primers. Produced via immunoSEQ multiplex PCR; TCRdb's table is partial and in-frame only. The profile shows around 220,000 clones, approximately 79% of them singletons. Regarding this clone: Its antigen is unknown.

The source material was PBMCs. The clonotype originates from a man aged 18 to 29 in good health and CMV-seronegative. The genes are TRBV14 and TRBJ2-2, with 10 bases lining up with TRBD1. The CDR3 DNA reads TGTGCCAGCAGCCAACCTACCCCCGCCGGGACAGGGGTGAGCACCGGGGAGCTGTTTTTT. It yields the protein CASSQPTPAGTGVSTGELFF.